This T cell receptor beta chain was identified during a study of T-cell memory formation after mild COVID-19. Using its own MiXCR run on the 5' RACE reads, TCRdb lists one record per CDR3 protein. The sample has roughly 100,000 distinct CDR3 sequences; over 15% are singletons. Between the trimmed V and J ends, which lost 3 bases and 5 bases, there was a span of 13 bases. The CDR3 totals 14 residues. CDR1 SGHVS and CDR2 FQNEAQ come from the germline V gene. The table lists this clonotype with a few counts. The chain joins TRBV7-8 to TRBJ1-1; perhaps TRBD1 as D (5 bases). The sequenced sample consisted of PBMCs or a T cell subset sorted from them (not recorded which). The source of this sequence is an adult woman who had mild COVID-19 (a few samples of this study predate the infection). Cell type and time point are not known. The CDR3 region has the DNA TGTGCCAGCAGCTTGGGGGGAAGAGGAACTGAAGCTTTCTTT. Translated: CASSLGGRGTEAFF.